Listed here are 20 T cell receptor beta chains from one sample, sequenced in a study of T cell responses to AZD1222 COVID-19 vaccine. The data were produced by immunoSEQ multiplex PCR, yet TCRdb's version contains in-frame clones alone and is incomplete. Here the sample spans roughly 120,000 clones, about nine tenths being singletons. The sample here was peripheral blood, taken on day 0 of MenACWY control vaccination. These receptor sequences come from an adult in good health.

The chain employs TRBV28 and TRBJ1-2, with 7 bases identical to TRBD1. Germline-derived CDR1 and CDR2 are MDHEN and SYDVKM. The CDR3 sequence is 13 residues long. Trimming removed 5 bases from V and 8 bases from J; junction bases left unmatched: 8. The CDR3 spells CASSTGERGGYTF. For the CDR3, the DNA is TGTGCCAGCAGTACAGGGGAAAGAGGCGGCTACACCTTC.

The chain links TRBV5-1 to TRBJ2-3; 9 bases line up with TRBD2. V shed 1 base, J shed 10 bases, and the junction held 13 bases outside the gene matches. This CDR3 spans 16 amino acids. Looked up from germline, CDR1 is SGHRS and CDR2 is YFSETQ. CDR3 nucleotides: TGCGCCAGCAGCTTGCGTGTGACTAGCGGCCCCGTGGCGCAGTATTTT. This codes for CASSLRVTSGPVAQYF.

This sequence joins TRBV5-6 and TRBJ2-1; TRBD2 matches 13 bases. CDR1 and CDR2 from the germline V gene are SGHDT and YYEEEE. The CDR3 contains 17 residues. V shed 4 bases, J shed 7 bases, and the junction held 11 bases outside the gene matches. The CDR3 sequence: CASSEGLAGVVGNEQFF. For the CDR3, the DNA is TGTGCCAGCAGCGAAGGACTAGCGGGGGTGGTGGGGAATGAGCAGTTCTTC.

The genes are TRBV24-1 and TRBJ1-3; 9 positions agree with TRBD1. Looked up from germline, CDR1 is KGHDR and CDR2 is SFDVKD. The CDR3 totals 17 residues. V lost 4 bases, J lost 2 bases, and 8 bases stayed unmatched. The chain's CDR3 is CATSEEGTGRTGNTIYF. The DNA of the CDR3 is TGTGCCACCAGTGAGGAAGGGACAGGGAGAACTGGAAACACCATATATTTT.

The V gene is TRBV19, the J gene TRBJ1-2; 12 bases are shared with TRBD1. Germline loops: CDR1 LNHDA, CDR2 SQIVND (reference sequence). This CDR3 spans 15 amino acids. The V segment lost 6 bases and the J segment 8 bases; nucleotides outside the gene matches: 10. The CDR3 DNA follows: TGTGCCAGTAGCCCGGGACAGGGGGCTCCCAGGGGCTACACCTTC. Translation gives CASSPGQGAPRGYTF.

The chain recombines TRBV7-9 with TRBJ2-5; 8 bases map to TRBD1. CDR1 and CDR2 from the germline V gene are SEHNR and FQNEAQ (reference sequence). CDR3 length: 14 residues. The J segment lost 4 bases and the V segment lost 5 bases, leaving 6 bases of the junction unmatched. The CDR3 reads CASSPRTGLETQYF. The CDR3 DNA reads TGTGCCAGCAGCCCAAGGACAGGGCTAGAGACCCAGTACTTC.

The chain is built from TRBV6-1 and TRBJ2-7; no reliable D call. Deletions cut 2 bases from V and 1 base from J, with 9 bases between. Germline lookup yields CDR1 MNHNS and CDR2 SASEGT. The CDR3 has 14 amino acids. In nucleotides, the CDR3 is TGTGCCAGCAGTGAAATCACTCGTTCCTACGAGCAGTACTTC. It specifies CASSEITRSYEQYF.

This clone showed up just a few times. The rearrangement uses TRBV28 and TRBJ1-2; no clear D. The germline V gene has CDR1 MDHEN and CDR2 SYDVKM. This CDR3 comprises 11 residues. V gave up 5 bases and J gave up 7 bases, with 8 bases separating them. CDR3 coding DNA: TGTGCCAGCAGTCGATACGCTGGCTACACCTTC. Amino acid sequence: CASSRYAGYTF.

The rearrangement joins TRBV6-5 to TRBJ2-4, with TRBD2 as a possible D gene (5 bases). The CDR3 is 15 residues long. In germline, CDR1 is MNHEY, CDR2 SVGAGI. The V end was cut by 0 bases, the J end by 7 bases, with 13 bases between. The CDR3 DNA follows: TGTGCCAGCAGTTACTCGACGGGCGGGCGGAACATTCAGTACTTC. This gives the protein CASSYSTGGRNIQYF.

The chain couples TRBV7-9 to TRBJ1-1, with D perhaps TRBD1 (6 bases). Trimming removed 7 bases at V and 10 bases at J, with 22 bases between. This CDR3 contains 14 residues. Germline lookup yields CDR1 SEHNR and CDR2 FQNEAQ (reference sequence). The CDR3 sequence: CASIEGEGRSGAFF. The CDR3 nucleotides read TGTGCCAGCATCGAGGGGGAGGGGCGGAGTGGAGCTTTCTTT.

This clone was recorded only once. This chain joins TRBV9 and TRBJ1-1; D ambiguous. Trimming cost V 4 bases and J 1 base, with 14 bases left between them. This CDR3 spans 15 amino acids. Germline lookup yields CDR1 SGDLS and CDR2 YYNGEE. CDR3 region: CASSFLGSPNTEAFF. The CDR3 DNA sequence: TGTGCCAGCAGCTTCCTAGGTTCCCCGAACACTGAAGCTTTCTTT.

The chain combines TRBV28 with TRBJ2-7; 9 positions agree with TRBD1. Germline V lookup: CDR1 MDHEN, CDR2 SYDVKM. V shed 7 bases, J shed 2 bases, and the junction held 3 bases outside the gene matches. CDR3 length: 13 residues. DNA of the CDR3: TGTGCCAGCACCGGACAGGGGACCTACGAGCAGTACTTC. Translated, it gives CASTGQGTYEQYF. The complete variable domain, with remaining parts taken from reference TRBV28 and TRBJ2-7, reads DVKVTQSSRYLVKRTGEKVFLECVQDMDHENMFWYRQDPGLGLRLIYFSYDVKMKEKGDIPEGYSVSREKKERFSLILESASTNQTSMYLCASTGQGTYEQYFGPGTRLTVT.

As concerns this clone: An end of the junction does not agree with germline; a read error may underlie this. This chain uses TRBV3-1 (or the pseudogene TRBV3-2) with TRBJ2-7; 11 positions agree with TRBD2. CDR3 length: 13 amino acids. The germline CDR1 and CDR2 sequences are LGHDT and YNNKEL (reference sequence). The CDR3 loop reads CASSQELAGEPYF. The CDR3 DNA reads TGTGCCAGCAGCCAAGAACTAGCGGGAGAGCCGTACTTC.

This clone has a handful of counts. The J gene is TRBJ1-5, the V gene TRBV19; no firm D call. The CDR3 covers 16 residues. The germline V and J ends were trimmed by 2 bases and 2 bases, with 13 bases remaining between them. Germline lookup yields CDR1 LNHDA and CDR2 SQIVND (reference sequence). CDR3 amino acids: CASSINQGQGNQPQHF. CDR3 sequence (DNA): TGTGCCAGTAGTATAAACCAAGGGCAGGGCAATCAGCCCCAGCATTTT.

V is TRBV28 and J is TRBJ1-5; the D is unclear. Germline V gives CDR1 MDHEN, CDR2 SYDVKM. The CDR3 covers 16 residues. Deletions cut 1 base from V and 0 bases from J, with 10 bases between. CDR3 DNA: TGTGCCAGCAGTTTATATTGGGGTTATAGCAATCAGCCCCAGCATTTT. Its translation: CASSLYWGYSNQPQHF.

V and J are TRBV28 and TRBJ2-7; D is unclear. The CDR3 extends over 13 amino acids. CDR1 is MDHEN and CDR2 is SYDVKM in the germline V gene. V lost 6 bases to trimming and J lost 2 bases, with 11 bases between them. CDR3 in amino acids: CASSPPPAYEQYF. The CDR3 DNA sequence: TGTGCCAGCAGCCCCCCCCCTGCCTACGAGCAGTACTTC. The variable domain in full, with the rest retrieved from reference TRBV28 and TRBJ2-7, is DVKVTQSSRYLVKRTGEKVFLECVQDMDHENMFWYRQDPGLGLRLIYFSYDVKMKEKGDIPEGYSVSREKKERFSLILESASTNQTSMYLCASSPPPAYEQYFGPGTRLTVT.

The chain carries TRBV6-1 and TRBJ2-3, with D unclear. The CDR3 runs 14 residues. Germline CDR1 MNHNS, CDR2 SASEGT. Trimming shortened V by 2 bases and J by 6 bases, and 12 bases separated the two germline ends. The CDR3 bases are TGTGCCAGCAGTGAACGTCCGGGTGCGGATACGCAGTATTTT. It translates to CASSERPGADTQYF.

The chain employs TRBV28 and TRBJ2-7; 14 positions match TRBD2. The CDR3 covers 17 residues. After removal of 6 bases from V and 1 base from J, the junction contained 8 bases not matched to a gene. Germline CDR1 and CDR2: MDHEN and SYDVKM. The CDR3 region is CASRRLAGGVGSYEQYF. DNA of the CDR3: TGTGCCAGCAGGCGACTAGCGGGAGGGGTTGGGTCCTACGAGCAGTACTTC. The variable domain in full, with the rest retrieved from reference TRBV28 and TRBJ2-7, is DVKVTQSSRYLVKRTGEKVFLECVQDMDHENMFWYRQDPGLGLRLIYFSYDVKMKEKGDIPEGYSVSREKKERFSLILESASTNQTSMYLCASRRLAGGVGSYEQYFGPGTRLTVT.

V usage is TRBV27 and J usage is TRBJ2-7; the D gene is possibly TRBD1 (5 bases). Germline V gene lookup returns CDR1 MNHEY and CDR2 SMNVEV (reference sequence). CDR3 length: 14 residues. The V end lost 3 bases, the J end lost 5 bases, and 14 bases lay between the germline ends. CDR3 sequence: CASSLRQGIHEQYF. The CDR3, as DNA: TGTGCCAGCAGTTTGCGGCAGGGTATCCACGAGCAGTACTTC.

The chain carries TRBV9 and TRBJ2-1; TRBD2 aligns across 13 bases. V lost 2 bases to trimming and J lost 7 bases; unmatched junction nucleotides: 12. CDR1 and CDR2 from the germline V gene are SGDLS and YYNGEE. This CDR3 is built from 18 residues. In DNA, the CDR3 is TGTGCCAGCAGCGTGTCTTTACCCGGGACTAGCGGGAAAAATGAGCAGTTCTTC. Translated: CASSVSLPGTSGKNEQFF. The full variable domain, in which reference TRBV9 and TRBJ2-1 provide the parts outside the CDR3, is DSGVTQTPKHLITATGQRVTLRCSPRSGDLSVYWYQQSLDQGLQFLIQYYNGEERAKGNILERFSAQQFPDLHSELNLSSLELGDSALYFCASSVSLPGTSGKNEQFFGPGTRLTVL.